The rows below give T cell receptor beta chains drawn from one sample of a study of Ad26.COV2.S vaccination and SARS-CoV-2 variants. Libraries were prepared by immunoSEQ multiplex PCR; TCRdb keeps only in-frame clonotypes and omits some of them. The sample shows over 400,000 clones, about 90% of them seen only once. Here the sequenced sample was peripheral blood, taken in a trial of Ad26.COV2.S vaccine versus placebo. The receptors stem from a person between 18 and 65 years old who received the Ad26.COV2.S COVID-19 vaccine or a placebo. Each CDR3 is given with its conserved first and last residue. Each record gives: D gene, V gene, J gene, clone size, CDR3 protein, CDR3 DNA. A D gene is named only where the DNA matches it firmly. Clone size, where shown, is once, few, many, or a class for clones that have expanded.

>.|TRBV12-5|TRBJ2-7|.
CASGLVGPPGEQYF
TGTGCTAGTGGTTTGGTAGGCCCCCCAGGCGAGCAGTACTTC
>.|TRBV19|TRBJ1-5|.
CASTHPPGNQPQHF
TGTGCCAGTACCCATCCTCCAGGGAATCAGCCCCAGCATTTT
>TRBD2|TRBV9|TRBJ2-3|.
CASSVGGGATDTQYF
TGTGCCAGCAGCGTAGGCGGGGGAGCCACAGATACGCAGTATTTT
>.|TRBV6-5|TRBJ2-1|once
CASRSSNEQFF
TGTGCCAGCAGAAGTAGTAATGAGCAGTTCTTC
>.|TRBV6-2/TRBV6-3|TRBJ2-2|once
CASSYRPNTGELFF
TGTGCCAGCAGTTATCGACCGAACACCGGGGAGCTGTTTTTT
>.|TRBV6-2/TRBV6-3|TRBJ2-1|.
CASSYSLSSATYNEQFF
TGTGCCAGCAGTTACTCTTTATCTAGCGCAACCTACAATGAGCAGTTCTTC
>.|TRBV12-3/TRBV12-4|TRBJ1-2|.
CASSLDGFYGYTF
TGTGCCAGCAGTCTGGACGGATTCTATGGCTACACCTTC
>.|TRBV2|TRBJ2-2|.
CASSETWSGELFF
TGTGCCAGCAGTGAAACGTGGTCCGGGGAGCTGTTTTTT
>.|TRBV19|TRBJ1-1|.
CASSTGERAEAFF
TGTGCCAGTAGTACAGGGGAGCGCGCTGAAGCTTTCTTT
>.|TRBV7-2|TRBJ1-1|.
CASSQGTVNTEAFF
TGTGCCAGCAGCCAAGGTACCGTGAACACTGAAGCTTTCTTT
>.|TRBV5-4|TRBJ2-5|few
CASSSQETQYF
TGTGCCAGCAGCTCTCAAGAGACCCAGTACTTC
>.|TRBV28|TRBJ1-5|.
CASSLAGANNQPQHF
TGTGCCAGCAGTTTGGCAGGGGCCAACAATCAGCCCCAGCATTTT
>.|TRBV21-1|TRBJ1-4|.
CASNPDRLCNEKLFF
TGTGCCAGCAACCCCGACAGGCTCTGTAATGAAAAACTGTTTTTT
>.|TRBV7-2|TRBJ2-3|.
CASSTGPFLDTQYF
TGTGCCAGCAGCACCGGACCCTTCTTAGATACGCAGTATTTT
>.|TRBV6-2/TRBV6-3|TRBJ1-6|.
CASSITGNSPLHF
TGTGCCAGCAGTATCACAGGGAATTCACCCCTCCACTTT
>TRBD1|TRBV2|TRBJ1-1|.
CASIRDRQNTEAFF
TGTGCCAGCATCCGGGACAGACAAAACACTGAAGCTTTCTTT
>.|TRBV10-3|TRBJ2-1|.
CAISFNGLYEQFF
TGTGCCATCAGCTTTAATGGACTATATGAGCAGTTCTTC
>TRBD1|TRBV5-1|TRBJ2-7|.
CASSLTTGVTYEQYF
TGCGCCAGCAGCCTGACTACAGGGGTAACCTACGAGCAGTACTTC
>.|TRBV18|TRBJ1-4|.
CASSPPNHFEKLFF
TGTGCCAGCTCACCACCGAATCACTTTGAAAAACTGTTTTTT
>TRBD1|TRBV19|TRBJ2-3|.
CASRTRPGQNTDTQYF
TGTGCCAGTAGAACACGACCGGGACAGAACACAGATACGCAGTATTTT
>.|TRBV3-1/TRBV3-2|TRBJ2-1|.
CASSLRPREQFF
TGTGCCAGCAGCCTCCGACCCCGCGAGCAGTTCTTC
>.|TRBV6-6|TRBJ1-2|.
CASSYVAVNYGYTF
TGTGCCAGCAGTTACGTGGCGGTTAACTATGGCTACACCTTC
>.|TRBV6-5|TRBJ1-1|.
CASRNGNVATEAFF
TGTGCCAGCCGAAACGGGAACGTCGCCACTGAAGCTTTCTTT
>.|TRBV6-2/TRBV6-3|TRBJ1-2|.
CASSAYRGGYTF
TGTGCCAGCAGCGCGTATCGGGGAGGCTACACCTTC
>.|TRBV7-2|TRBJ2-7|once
CASSRKFADEQYF
TGTGCCAGCAGTCGTAAATTCGCCGACGAGCAGTACTTC
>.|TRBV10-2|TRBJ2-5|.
CASSGREETQYF
TGCGCCAGCAGTGGTAGAGAAGAGACCCAGTACTTC
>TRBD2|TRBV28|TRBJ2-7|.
CASSQSGLAGLYEQYF
TGTGCCAGCAGCCAGTCGGGACTAGCGGGGTTATACGAGCAGTACTTC
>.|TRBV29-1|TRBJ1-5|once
CSVRDGNQPQHF
TGCAGCGTTAGAGACGGGAATCAGCCCCAGCATTTT
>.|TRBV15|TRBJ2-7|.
CATSRVGSAKDEQYF
TGTGCCACCAGCAGAGTGGGCAGTGCCAAGGACGAGCAGTACTTC
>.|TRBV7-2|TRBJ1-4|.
CASSLTRFNEKLFF
TGTGCCAGCAGCTTAACCAGATTTAATGAAAAACTGTTTTTT
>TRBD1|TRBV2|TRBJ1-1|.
CARGPGQGGMNTEAFF
TGTGCTCGCGGCCCGGGACAGGGAGGGATGAACACTGAAGCTTTCTTT
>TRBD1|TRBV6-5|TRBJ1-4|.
CASRGQVYEKLFF
TGTGCCAGCAGGGGACAGGTTTATGAAAAACTGTTTTTT
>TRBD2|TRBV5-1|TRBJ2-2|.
CASSFMAGGPGELFF
TGCGCCAGCAGCTTTATGGCGGGGGGCCCCGGGGAGCTGTTTTTT
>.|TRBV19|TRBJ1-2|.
CASSIDLGGSYGYTF
TGTGCCAGTAGTATAGATCTCGGCGGTTCGTATGGCTACACCTTC
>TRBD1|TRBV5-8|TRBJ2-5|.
CASSFMGRGYWEETQYF
TGTGCCAGCAGCTTTATGGGCAGGGGGTATTGGGAAGAGACCCAGTACTTC
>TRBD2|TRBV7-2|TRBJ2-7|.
CASSLMVAGVSEQYF
TGTGCCAGCAGCTTAATGGTCGCGGGGGTAAGCGAGCAGTACTTC
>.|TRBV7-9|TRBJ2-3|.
CASSSTGYADTQYF
TGTGCCAGCAGCTCTACAGGGTACGCAGATACGCAGTATTTT
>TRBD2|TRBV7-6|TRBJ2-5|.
CASSLALMGRGGRETQYF
TGTGCCAGCAGCTTAGCGCTAATGGGTCGGGGGGGGCGAGAGACCCAGTACTTC
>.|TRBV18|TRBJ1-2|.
CASSPGDTF
TGTGCCAGCTCACCGGGAGACACCTTC
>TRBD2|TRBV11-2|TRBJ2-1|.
CASSLVASGGVNEQFF
TGTGCCAGCAGCTTAGTTGCTAGCGGGGGTGTCAATGAGCAGTTCTTC
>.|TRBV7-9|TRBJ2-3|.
CASSPGTLSTDTQYF
TGTGCCAGCAGTCCCGGGACACTAAGCACAGATACGCAGTATTTT
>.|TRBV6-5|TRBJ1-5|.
CASSYDISQPQHF
TGTGCCAGCAGTTATGACATTTCTCAGCCCCAGCATTTT
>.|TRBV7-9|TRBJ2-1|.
CASTQRLGLEQFF
TGTGCCAGCACCCAGAGGTTAGGGCTCGAGCAGTTCTTC
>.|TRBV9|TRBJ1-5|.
CASSPEGQLGQPQHF
TGTGCCAGCAGCCCAGAGGGACAATTAGGGCAGCCCCAGCATTTT
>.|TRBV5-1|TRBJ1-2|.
CASSLAFGLGYGYTF
TGCGCCAGCAGCTTGGCCTTCGGACTCGGCTATGGCTACACCTTC